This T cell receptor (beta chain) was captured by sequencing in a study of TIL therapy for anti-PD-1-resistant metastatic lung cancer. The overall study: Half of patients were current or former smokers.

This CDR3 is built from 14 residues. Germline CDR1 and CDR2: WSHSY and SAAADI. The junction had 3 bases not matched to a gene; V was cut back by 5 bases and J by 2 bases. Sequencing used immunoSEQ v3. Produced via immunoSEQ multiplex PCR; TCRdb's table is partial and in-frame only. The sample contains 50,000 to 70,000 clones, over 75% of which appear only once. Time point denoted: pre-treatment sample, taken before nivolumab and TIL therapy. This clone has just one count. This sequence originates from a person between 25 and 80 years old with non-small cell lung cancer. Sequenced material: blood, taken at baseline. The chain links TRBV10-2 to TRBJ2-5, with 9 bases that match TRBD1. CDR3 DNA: TGCGCCAGCAGTCGGACAGGGGTTCAAGAGACCCAGTACTTC. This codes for CASSRTGVQETQYF.